What follows are 17 T cell receptor beta chains derived from one specimen sequenced in a study of beta chain features in type 1 diabetes. Every bit of the isolated RNA underwent reverse transcription, so sequencing read expressed TCRB transcripts. TCRdb's table, derived via immunoSEQ multiplex PCR, lists solely in-frame clones and lacks some. Among roughly 250,000 clones, 20% were seen once, and the ten largest hold approximately 0.029%. Study observations and caveats: Type 1 diabetes patients had TCRB CDR3s that were shorter (moderately but significantly so) in all four CD4+ subsets.

For these TCRs, the target antigens are not known. The sample comprised naive CD4+ T cells from blood. The receptors come from a woman between 35 and 50 years old with type 1 diabetes.

This sequence joins TRBV5-1 and TRBJ2-5; D unresolved. Germline CDR1 reads SGHRS; CDR2 reads YFSETQ. The CDR3 is 14 amino acids. Deletions cut 6 bases from V and 2 bases from J, with 14 bases between. The CDR3 is CASNPAPQQETQYF. CDR3 bases: TGCGCCAGCAACCCTGCCCCCCAGCAAGAGACCCAGTACTTC.

The genes are TRBV4-3 and TRBJ2-5; 7 bases are shared with TRBD2. The last part of the DNA fits TRBJ2-7 better; the J call may be wrong. Germline assignment: CDR1 LGHNA and CDR2 YSLEER. There are 15 residues in the CDR3. The CDR3, as DNA: TGCGCCAGCAGCCTTTCTAGCGGAGGCGCCTACGAGCAGTACTTC. It encodes CASSLSSGGAYEQYF.

This clone was observed a few times. This chain links TRBV4-3 with TRBJ1-1, with D maybe TRBD1 (6 bases). Germline V gives CDR1 LGHNA, CDR2 YSLEER. V lost 4 bases and J lost 6, with 18 bases in between. The CDR3 contains 15 residues. CDR3 region: CASSLSSRQVAEAFF. The CDR3 coding sequence is TGCGCCAGCAGCCTCTCATCGAGACAGGTCGCTGAAGCTTTCTTT.

This chain connects TRBV5-1 to TRBJ2-1; D might be TRBD1 (6 bases). V lost 4 bases and J lost 4, with 15 bases in between. Germline CDR1 and CDR2: SGHRS and YFSETQ. CDR3 length equals 15 residues. The CDR3, as DNA: TGCGCCAGCAGCGCAGCCCCAGGGGAATACAATGAGCAGTTCTTC. It translates to CASSAAPGEYNEQFF.

In its sample, this clone was seen a few times. V gene TRBV27 combines with J gene TRBJ1-1, with D unclear. The CDR3 is 13 amino acids. CDR1 is MNHEY and CDR2 is SMNVEV in the germline V gene (reference sequence). The V and J ends lost 7 bases and 4 bases respectively, with 13 bases between them. DNA for the CDR3: TGTGCCAGCACCCGATCCGAGGGCACTGAAGCTTTCTTT. Its protein product is CASTRSEGTEAFF.

This clone was seen a handful of times. The chain recombines TRBV5-1 with TRBJ2-1; D is unresolved. CDR1 is SGHRS and CDR2 is YFSETQ in the germline V gene. The CDR3 is 12 residues long. V was trimmed by 0 bases and J by 7 bases, leaving 5 bases between them. The CDR3 reads CASSLGQNEQFF. CDR3 coding DNA: TGCGCCAGCAGCTTGGGGCAGAATGAGCAGTTCTTC.

The J gene is TRBJ2-6, the V gene TRBV5-1; tentatively, D is TRBD1 (7 bases). The CDR3 contains 18 residues. Trimming cost V 2 bases and J 0 bases, with 15 bases left between them. Per germline, CDR1 SGHRS and CDR2 YFSETQ. This CDR3 reads CASSLSGTAGSGANVLTF. DNA for the CDR3: TGCGCCAGCAGCTTATCCGGGACAGCGGGCTCTGGGGCCAACGTCCTGACTTTC.

The chain carries TRBV15 and TRBJ2-5, with D tentatively TRBD1 (6 bases). The CDR3 sequence is 14 residues long. The germline V and J ends were trimmed by 0 bases and 4 bases, with 9 bases remaining between them. The germline V gene has CDR1 LNHNV and CDR2 YYDKDF (reference sequence). CDR3 region: CATSRDRGRETQYF. CDR3 bases: TGTGCCACCAGCAGAGATAGGGGGAGAGAGACCCAGTACTTC. The whole variable domain, filled in from reference TRBV15 and TRBJ2-5, reads DAMVIQNPRYQVTQFGKPVTLSCSQTLNHNVMYWYQQKSSQAPKLLFHYYDKDFNNEADTPDNFQSRRPNTSFCFLDIRSPGLGDTAMYLCATSRDRGRETQYFGPGTRLLVL.

The V and J genes are TRBV14 and TRBJ1-1; D uncertain. Germline V gene lookup returns CDR1 SGHDN and CDR2 FVKESK. This CDR3 spans 13 amino acids. V lost 2 bases, J lost 3 bases, and 7 bases lay in between. This CDR3 is CASSQPSDTEAFF. The CDR3 DNA reads as TGTGCCAGCAGCCAACCCTCAGACACTGAAGCTTTCTTT.

The genes are TRBV7-9 and TRBJ2-7, with a tentative D call TRBD2 (6 bases). The CDR3 has 16 residues. Germline V lookup: CDR1 SEHNR, CDR2 FQNEAQ (reference sequence). Trimming removed 3 bases at V and 1 base at J, with 16 bases between. The CDR3 loop reads CASSFLEGTRSYEQYF. CDR3 nucleotide sequence: TGTGCCAGCAGCTTTCTAGAGGGGACTCGATCCTACGAGCAGTACTTC.

V and J are TRBV29-1 and TRBJ1-1; 9 nucleotides agree with TRBD1. The CDR3 has 10 amino acids. Germline loops: CDR1 SQVTM, CDR2 ANQGSEA. As DNA, the CDR3 is TGCGCCTCGGGACAGGGTCAAGCTTTCTTT. Amino acid sequence: CASGQGQAFF. Using reference TRBV29-1 and TRBJ1-1 for the parts outside the CDR3, the full variable domain is SAVISQKPSRDICQRGTSLTIQCQVDSQVTMMFWYRQQPGQSLTLIATANQGSEATYESGFVIDKFPISRPNLTFSTLTVSNMSPEDSSIYLCASGQGQAFFGQGTRLTVV.

This clone was counted between two and nine times. The genes are TRBV5-1 and TRBJ2-4; possibly TRBD2 for D (5 bases). V lost 0 bases and J lost 5, with 6 bases in between. The CDR3 loop spans 13 amino acids. Germline assignment: CDR1 SGHRS and CDR2 YFSETQ. The CDR3 protein is CASSLGGENIQYF. DNA of the CDR3: TGCGCCAGCAGCTTGGGGGGAGAAAACATTCAGTACTTC.

Worth noting for this clone: Other DNA sequences in the sample encode the same CDR3. CDR3 sequence (DNA): TGCAGCGTTTTTGACAGGGGGACCTACAATGAGCAGTTCTTC. Protein sequence: CSVFDRGTYNEQFF. The chain carries TRBV29-1 and TRBJ2-1; 9 bases align to TRBD1. Germline V CDR1 and CDR2: SQVTM, ANQGSEA. The CDR3 consists of 14 residues. V shed 5 bases and J 2 bases; nucleotides not matched to a gene: 4.

The chain joins TRBV2 to TRBJ2-3; D not certain. The CDR3 sequence is 13 residues long. The V and J ends lost 4 bases and 1 base respectively, with 6 bases between them. The germline gives CDR1 SNHLY, CDR2 FYNNEI. CDR3 sequence (DNA): TGTGCCAGCAGTGTGCCGGGCACAGATACGCAGTATTTT. It codes for CASSVPGTDTQYF.

There are a few counts of this clone. The chain is built from TRBV29-1 and TRBJ1-1, with 9 bases that match TRBD1. Trimming cost V 7 bases and J 11 bases; bases outside gene matches: 11. The CDR3 is made up of 12 amino acids. CDR1 SQVTM and CDR2 ANQGSEA come from the germline V gene. The CDR3 sequence is CSGGGDRVRAFF. As DNA, the CDR3 is TGCAGCGGTGGTGGGGACAGGGTGAGGGCTTTCTTT.

This clone was seen more than once but under ten times. This chain uses TRBV9 with TRBJ1-5; 9 bases match TRBD1. CDR3 length: 14 residues. CDR1 is SGDLS and CDR2 is YYNGEE in the germline V gene. With V trimmed by 0 bases and J by 10 bases, 5 bases remained unmatched. The CDR3 region is CASSVEDRGHPQHF. For the CDR3, the DNA is TGTGCCAGCAGCGTAGAGGACAGGGGACATCCCCAGCATTTT.

In this sample, this clone turned up once. V usage is TRBV29-1 and J usage is TRBJ2-5; 9 positions agree with TRBD1. The DNA end lines up better with TRBJ2-7; the J call may be wrong. The CDR3 spans 12 residues. The germline gives CDR1 SQVTM, CDR2 ANQGSEA. CDR3 in DNA: TGCAGCGTTGAGGGACAGGGAGACGAGCAGTACTTC. As protein: CSVEGQGDEQYF.